The 5 T cell receptor beta chains listed next were all sequenced from one sample in a study of spatial heterogeneity in lung cancer. Time point given: sample taken at primary tumor resection. TCRs were sequenced from unsorted whole RNA of tumor, nontumor lung or PBMC. TCRdb called the 5' RACE reads again in MiXCR, with one record for every CDR3 protein. The sample records some 15,000 distinct CDR3 sequences, approximately 7.5% being singletons. This specimen consisted of PBMCs, obtained at surgery. Receptors were obtained from a female donor with early-stage non-small cell lung cancer.

There are a few counts of this clonotype. This chain links TRBV21-1 with TRBJ2-7. TRBV21-1 is a documented pseudogene. The CDR3 spans 12 residues. The CDR3 protein is CASSKKIYEQYF. The CDR3 DNA reads TGTGCCAGCAGCAAAAAAATCTACGAGCAGTACTTC.

In this sample, this clonotype turned up many times. The genes are TRBV7-2 and TRBJ2-1; D unclear. CDR3 length equals 16 residues. Trimming removed 1 base from V and 7 bases from J, with 17 bases in between. Germline lookup yields CDR1 SGHTA and CDR2 FQGNSA. The CDR3: CASSLGIGPLGNEQFF. The DNA for the CDR3 is TGTGCCAGCAGCTTAGGGATCGGCCCCCTGGGGAATGAGCAGTTCTTC.

This clonotype was detected ten times or more. The J gene is TRBJ2-7, the V gene TRBV7-9, with 8 bases fitting TRBD1. There are 15 residues in the CDR3. Unmatched junction bases numbered 8, after V lost 5 bases and J lost 2 bases. Germline V lookup: CDR1 SEHNR, CDR2 FQNEAQ (reference sequence). The CDR3 nucleotides read TGTGCCAGCAGCGTCGCCCAGGGACAGGCCTACGAGCAGTACTTC. Amino acids: CASSVAQGQAYEQYF.

This clonotype was observed once. A much larger clone differs from this one at a single base, so this may be a read error. V is TRBV6-6 and J is TRBJ2-3, with 9 bases that match TRBD2. The germline CDR1 and CDR2 sequences are MNHNY and SVGAGI (reference sequence). The CDR3 runs 15 residues. In DNA, the CDR3 is TGTACCAGCAGTATAGCGGGGGTGGGCACAGATACGCAGTATTTT. Encoded protein: CTSSIAGVGTDTQYF.

This clonotype is medium-sized. V gene TRBV6-2 or TRBV6-3 combines with J gene TRBJ2-1; D gene ambiguous. Trimming removed 2 bases from V and 7 bases from J, with 6 bases in between. CDR1 is MNHEY, CDR2 SVGEGT, per germline. The CDR3 sequence is 12 residues long. The CDR3 protein is CASSYLGNEQFF. CDR3 nucleotides: TGTGCCAGCAGTTACCTGGGGAATGAGCAGTTCTTC.